This TCR beta chain emerged from a study of long-term antiretroviral therapy in people with HIV. Findings of the study overall: HIV repertoires spanned tighter CDR3 length ranges than controls did.

Turning to this clone: Its antigen is as yet unknown.

The run of the v3.0 immunoSEQ assay was at survey level. Sequencing was performed with immunoSEQ multiplex PCR; in TCRdb, only in-frame clones are kept and a portion is missing. The sample yields around 40,000 clones, approximately 86% seen once. This CDR3 comprises 14 residues. Germline-derived CDR1 and CDR2 are MNHEY and SVGAGI. Trimming left V 7 bases short and J 7 bases short, with 20 bases between. No donor had fewer than one pre-ART PBMC sample or fewer than two post-ART PBMC samples. Every one of the participants with HIV received treatment in the United States. The study used samples holding 1-10 million cryopreserved PBMC before DNA extraction.

This sequence originates from a woman between 50 and 59 years old with HIV. The sample consisted of unsorted PBMCs, taken 0.1 years before starting antiretroviral therapy. The V and J genes are TRBV6-5 and TRBJ2-7, with D possibly TRBD2 on 5 matching bases. CDR3 loop: CASNAGPRSGEQYF. The CDR3 DNA reads as TGTGCCAGCAACGCAGGCCCCAGGTCGGGGGAGCAGTACTTC.